The 29 T cell receptor beta chains below were found in one sample sequenced in a study of blood T cell repertoires in COVID-19. Assay used: immunoSEQ multiplex PCR; TCRdb lists only in-frame clones, some missing. This table holds 95,000 to 100,000 clones, around 74% found once. Sequences were obtained from peripheral blood. The receptors here all came from a woman older than 75 with active or convalescent COVID-19.

The chain is built from TRBV30 and TRBJ1-5; D is undetermined. The CDR3 sequence is 18 residues long. Looked up from germline, CDR1 is GTSNPN and CDR2 is SVGIG (reference sequence). The V and J ends lost 3 bases and 2 bases respectively, with 23 bases between them. The CDR3 loop reads CAWSQARTGTGGNQPQHF. CDR3 DNA: TGTGCCTGGAGCCAAGCCAGGACGGGTACGGGAGGCAATCAGCCCCAGCATTTT.

V usage is TRBV6-5 and J usage is TRBJ2-7; D is ambiguous. The germline V gene has CDR1 MNHEY and CDR2 SVGAGI. The CDR3 covers 12 residues. Between the trimmed V and J ends, which lost 7 bases and 6 bases, there was a span of 13 bases. The CDR3 here is CASMSPTSEQYF. CDR3 DNA: TGTGCCAGCATGTCTCCTACGAGCGAGCAGTACTTC.

The chain couples TRBV18 to TRBJ2-6; TRBD2 is a possible D gene (5 bases). V lost 5 bases, J lost 2 bases, and 13 bases lay in between. This CDR3 has 16 residues. The germline gives CDR1 KGHSH, CDR2 LQKENI. The DNA of the CDR3 is TGTGCCAGCTCAACCCGGGGTACTGCTGGGGCCAACGTCCTGACTTTC. It codes for CASSTRGTAGANVLTF.

This rearrangement joins TRBV9 to TRBJ2-2; D is possibly TRBD2 (6 bases). Germline lookup yields CDR1 SGDLS and CDR2 YYNGEE. The CDR3 extends over 20 amino acids. The germline V and J ends were trimmed by 0 bases and 0 bases, with 21 bases remaining between them. The CDR3 bases are TGTGCCAGCAGCGTAGACCATAGGACTTGGGGGGAATCGAACACCGGGGAGCTGTTTTTT. Translation gives CASSVDHRTWGESNTGELFF.

This chain connects TRBV11-2 to TRBJ2-7; tentative D call: TRBD2 (6 bases). The CDR3 is 14 amino acids. V lost 1 base, J lost 5 bases, and 12 bases lay in between. Germline values: CDR1 SGHAT, CDR2 FQNNGV. The DNA of the CDR3 is TGTGCCAGCAGCTTAGCTAGGTGGGGGGACGAGCAGTACTTC. Protein sequence: CASSLARWGDEQYF.

This clone was seen more than once but under ten times. The rearrangement joins TRBV5-1 to TRBJ2-7; possibly TRBD1 for D (6 bases). V was trimmed by 3 bases and J by 7 bases, leaving 8 bases between them. CDR1 is SGHRS and CDR2 is YFSETQ in the germline V gene. This CDR3 region has 11 residues. DNA for the CDR3: TGCGCCAGCAGCTACGGACAGGAGCAGTACTTC. This gives the protein CASSYGQEQYF.

The gene calls are TRBV6-5 and TRBJ2-1; possible D gene TRBD1, 5 bases. V was shortened by 7 bases and J by 4 bases, with 14 bases between the two germline ends. The CDR3 runs 14 residues. Germline CDR1 and CDR2: MNHEY and SVGAGI. CDR3 nucleotide sequence: TGTGCCAGCATCGCTGGAGACAGATACAATGAGCAGTTCTTC. Its protein is CASIAGDRYNEQFF.

The genes are TRBV4-1 and TRBJ2-3; 7 bases fit TRBD2. This CDR3 has 17 residues. Germline V gene sequence: CDR1 MGHRA, CDR2 YSYEKL. The trim removed 4 bases at V and 4 bases at J, leaving 14 bases unmatched. CDR3 region: CASSPVREGGAPDTQYF. The CDR3 region has the DNA TGCGCCAGCAGCCCAGTTAGGGAGGGTGGGGCCCCAGATACGCAGTATTTT.

This clone was recorded a few times. The J gene is TRBJ1-1, the V gene TRBV15; maybe TRBD1 (5 bases). There are 14 residues in the CDR3. Germline values: CDR1 LNHNV, CDR2 YYDKDF (reference sequence). V shed 5 bases and J shed 4 bases, with 14 bases lying between them. CDR3 nucleotides: TGTGCCACCAGCCAGCGGGGGGGTCGCACTGAAGCTTTCTTT. Translation gives CATSQRGGRTEAFF.

The gene calls are TRBV6-1 and TRBJ1-3; the match to TRBD1 covers 7 bases. The J segment lost 0 bases and the V segment lost 4 bases, leaving 9 bases of the junction unmatched. The germline V gene has CDR1 MNHNS and CDR2 SASEGT. The CDR3 totals 17 residues. The CDR3 reads CASSGFRQGRSGNTIYF. CDR3 DNA: TGTGCCAGCAGTGGCTTCCGACAGGGTCGCTCTGGAAACACCATATATTTT.

This clone was detected only once. This chain connects TRBV28 to TRBJ2-6; D might be TRBD2 (7 bases). Trimming left V 3 bases short and J 4 bases short, with 10 bases between. The germline V gene encodes CDR1 MDHEN and CDR2 SYDVKM. There are 15 residues in the CDR3. CDR3 coding DNA: TGTGCCAGCAGTTTCGGGGGGCTCGGGGCCAACGTCCTGACTTTC. Translating it yields CASSFGGLGANVLTF.

The J gene is TRBJ1-2, the V gene TRBV18; possible D gene TRBD1, 6 bases. Trimming pared 2 bases from V and 8 bases from J, leaving 9 bases between. Germline V gene lookup returns CDR1 KGHSH and CDR2 LQKENI. This CDR3 comprises 12 residues. CDR3 coding DNA: TGTGCCAGCTCACCAGCAGGGGTCGGCTACACCTTC. Its translation is CASSPAGVGYTF. Together with reference TRBV18 and TRBJ1-2, the CDR3 gives the full variable domain: NAGVMQNPRHLVRRRGQEARLRCSPMKGHSHVYWYRQLPEEGLKFMVYLQKENIIDESGMPKERFSAEFPKEGPSILRIQQVVRGDSAAYFCASSPAGVGYTFGSGTRLTVV.

The chain recombines TRBV7-3 with TRBJ2-3; TRBD2 aligns across 8 bases. The trim removed 5 bases at V and 5 bases at J, leaving 12 bases unmatched. Germline loops: CDR1 SGHTA, CDR2 FQGTGA. The CDR3 extends over 16 amino acids. CDR3 coding DNA: TGTGCCAGCAGCCCTACGGGGGGGCTAGCGGTAGATACGCAGTATTTT. Translating it yields CASSPTGGLAVDTQYF.

This clone showed up just once. The chain has TRBV4-3 and TRBJ1-5, with 7 nucleotides matching TRBD1. With 0 bases clipped from V and 2 bases from J, the junction kept 4 bases outside the gene matches. The CDR3 has 16 amino acids. The germline CDR1 and CDR2 sequences are LGHNA and YSLEER. The CDR3 is CASSQEAGGGNQPQHF. CDR3 nucleotides: TGCGCCAGCAGCCAAGAGGCAGGGGGAGGCAATCAGCCCCAGCATTTT.

This rearrangement joins TRBV19 to TRBJ2-7; 8 bases map to TRBD2. V gave up 4 bases and J gave up 1 base; unmatched junction bases: 6. The CDR3 runs 15 residues. Germline V CDR1 and CDR2: LNHDA, SQIVND (reference sequence). CDR3 bases: TGTGCCAGTAGTACCGCCCTAGCGGGTTCCTACGAGCAGTACTTC. This codes for CASSTALAGSYEQYF.

The chain combines TRBV4-1 with TRBJ2-3; the match to TRBD1 covers 7 bases. The CDR3 runs to 18 residues. The J segment lost 4 bases and the V segment lost 0 bases, leaving 13 bases of the junction unmatched. Germline loops: CDR1 MGHRA, CDR2 YSYEKL. Here the CDR3 reads CASSQDGRAGGIADTQYF. The DNA for the CDR3 is TGCGCCAGCAGCCAAGACGGAAGGGCAGGGGGTATCGCAGATACGCAGTATTTT.

This chain joins TRBV5-6 and TRBJ2-7, with a tentative D call TRBD1 (6 bases). Germline V gene sequence: CDR1 SGHDT, CDR2 YYEEEE. The CDR3 length is 15 residues. Trimming removed 0 bases at V and 2 bases at J, with 12 bases between. CDR3 sequence reads: CASSLGQGSAYEQYF. The CDR3 nucleotides are TGTGCCAGCAGCTTGGGGCAGGGGAGTGCCTACGAGCAGTACTTC.

The rearrangement uses TRBV12-5 and TRBJ1-2; no reliable D call. CDR3 length equals 15 residues. Germline V gene sequence: CDR1 LGHNT, CDR2 FRNRAP. Deletions cut 9 bases from V and 8 bases from J, with 25 bases between. CDR3 DNA sequence: TGTGCTAGCGGAGGTGGCTACGGATCAACTGAAGGCTACACCTTC. This gives the protein CASGGGYGSTEGYTF.

This clone has only a few counts. The V call is TRBV18, the J call TRBJ2-7; 14 bases match TRBD2. J lost 0 bases, V lost 5 bases, and 12 bases had no gene match. CDR3 length: 19 amino acids. Germline-derived CDR1 and CDR2 are KGHSH and LQKENI. The CDR3: CASSTPGGTSGRGSYEQYF. The CDR3, as DNA: TGTGCCAGCTCAACCCCCGGAGGGACTAGCGGGAGAGGCTCCTACGAGCAGTACTTC.

Comment on this clone: The germline gene is not matched at one end of the junction; a read error may be the cause. V usage is TRBV5-1 and J usage is TRBJ2-3; TRBD1 matches at 10 bases. This CDR3 spans 15 amino acids. The germline CDR1 and CDR2 sequences are SGHRS and YFSETQ. DNA of the CDR3: TGTGCCAGCAGCACCGGACAGGGGGTCCCAGATACGCAGTATTTT. Protein: CASSTGQGVPDTQYF.

The chain links TRBV27 to TRBJ2-3, with TRBD2 matching over 11 bases. V lost 1 base and J lost 2; bases outside the gene matches: 2. Germline loops: CDR1 MNHEY, CDR2 SMNVEV (reference sequence). The CDR3 consists of 16 residues. This chain's CDR3 is CASSLLAGGTTDTQYF. CDR3 DNA sequence: TGTGCCAGCAGTTTATTAGCGGGAGGGACCACAGATACGCAGTATTTT.

The chain joins TRBV2 to TRBJ2-5; D might be TRBD1 (5 bases). This CDR3 is built from 13 residues. The V gene lost 7 bases and the J gene lost 0 bases, with 9 bases spanning the gap. Germline CDR1 SNHLY, CDR2 FYNNEI. This CDR3 is CASMGRDQETQYF. In DNA form, the CDR3 reads TGTGCCAGCATGGGCAGGGACCAAGAGACCCAGTACTTC.

The rearrangement joins TRBV18 to TRBJ2-1; D is possibly TRBD1 (5 bases). The CDR3 is made up of 16 amino acids. The ends were cut back, 8 bases at V and 4 bases at J, with 21 bases in the middle. From germline, CDR1 is KGHSH and CDR2 LQKENI. CDR3 coding DNA: TGTGCCAGCCTCCCGCTCCGGACAACTCTATACAATGAGCAGTTCTTC. It is translated as CASLPLRTTLYNEQFF. The full variable domain, in which reference TRBV18 and TRBJ2-1 provide the parts outside the CDR3, is NAGVMQNPRHLVRRRGQEARLRCSPMKGHSHVYWYRQLPEEGLKFMVYLQKENIIDESGMPKERFSAEFPKEGPSILRIQQVVRGDSAAYFCASLPLRTTLYNEQFFGPGTRLTVL.

The chain recombines TRBV7-9 with TRBJ2-7; 7 bases agree with TRBD1. The CDR3 covers 17 residues. The V and J ends lost 5 bases and 1 base, in that order; junction bases with no gene match: 14. The germline CDR1 and CDR2 sequences are SEHNR and FQNEAQ (reference sequence). The CDR3 loop reads CASSPLPTGPTSYEQYF. The CDR3 DNA reads TGTGCCAGCAGCCCATTGCCGACAGGGCCTACTTCCTACGAGCAGTACTTC.

This clone was recorded once. This CDR3 is also generated by other DNA sequences in the sample. This chain joins TRBV18 and TRBJ2-2; D perhaps matches TRBD1 (5 bases). Trimming removed 0 bases from V and 4 bases from J, with 6 bases in between. The germline V gene encodes CDR1 KGHSH and CDR2 LQKENI. The CDR3 is 14 amino acids. CDR3: CASSPPTGTGELFF. CDR3 in DNA: TGTGCCAGCTCACCACCTACAGGCACCGGGGAGCTGTTTTTT.

The rearrangement links TRBV4-1 to TRBJ2-3, with no clear D. Germline CDR1 MGHRA, CDR2 YSYEKL. This CDR3 is 13 amino acids long. The ends were cut back, 4 bases at V and 2 bases at J, with 7 bases in the middle. The chain's CDR3 is CASSLGLTDTQYF. The CDR3 DNA sequence: TGCGCCAGCAGCCTCGGTCTCACAGATACGCAGTATTTT.

The rearrangement joins TRBV24-1 to TRBJ2-4; 9 nucleotides match TRBD2. There are 15 residues in the CDR3. V lost 3 bases, J lost 6 bases, and 5 bases stayed unmatched. Germline V lookup: CDR1 KGHDR, CDR2 SFDVKD. Here the CDR3 reads CATSDTMTSGNIQYF. CDR3 sequence (DNA): TGTGCCACCAGTGATACTATGACTAGCGGAAACATTCAGTACTTC.

The chain uses TRBV2 and TRBJ2-3; 7 nucleotides line up with TRBD2. The V gene's germline CDR1 is SNHLY and CDR2 FYNNEI. The CDR3 is made up of 14 amino acids. V dropped 3 bases and J dropped 4; count of bases not matched to a gene: 4. This chain's CDR3 is CASSEGGRADTQYF. CDR3 nucleotides: TGTGCCAGCAGTGAGGGGGGGAGGGCAGATACGCAGTATTTT.

This clone was seen only a few times. The chain is built from TRBV7-2 and TRBJ2-1, with D perhaps matching TRBD1 (5 bases). Deletions cut 2 bases from V and 7 bases from J, with 21 bases between. The CDR3 has 17 amino acids. Looked up from germline, CDR1 is SGHTA and CDR2 is FQGNSA. DNA of the CDR3: TGTGCCAGCAGCTTATCCCCCGGCAGGGCTCACAGAAATGAGCAGTTCTTC. Its protein product is CASSLSPGRAHRNEQFF.